One and the same sample provided the 2 T cell receptor beta chains below, sequenced in a study of CD8 T cells in Susac syndrome. cDNA came from approximately 0.5 to 1 ug RNA primed by random hexamers. TCRdb called the immunoSEQ multiplex PCR reads again in MiXCR, with one record for every CDR3 protein. Of about 150,000 distinct CDR3 sequences in the sample, 85% to 95% were seen once. Sequencing was done on a sample of CD4+ T cells from PBMCs. These receptors all come from a human donor with multiple sclerosis.

The chain joins TRBV2 to TRBJ1-6, with TRBD1 matching 8 bases. Germline V CDR1 and CDR2: SNHLY, FYNNEI. This CDR3 has 13 amino acids. Losses at the gene ends were 7 bases for V and 8 bases for J; bases not matched to a gene: 4. The CDR3 sequence: CASTKDRDSPLHF. The CDR3, as DNA: TGTGCCAGCACGAAGGACAGGGATTCACCCCTCCACTTT.

The rearrangement links TRBV19 to TRBJ2-2, with D perhaps matching TRBD1 (5 bases). The CDR3 is 14 amino acids. The germline V gene has CDR1 LNHDA and CDR2 SQIVND (reference sequence). V lost 3 bases and J 5 bases, leaving 10 bases between the germline ends. The CDR3 spells CASSIPGLTGELFF. CDR3 nucleotide sequence: TGTGCCAGTAGTATCCCAGGGTTAACCGGGGAGCTGTTTTTT.